This T cell receptor (beta chain) was captured by sequencing in a study of response to subunit inactivated influenza vaccine. Whole-study findings and limits: The study's authors posited that every seasonal influenza vaccination enlists few new T cells.

In its sample, this clonotype was seen a few times. Its specificity is unknown. This CDR3 region has 14 residues. Germline-derived CDR1 and CDR2 are MDHEN and SYDVKM. The germline V and J ends were trimmed by 7 bases and 9 bases, with 19 bases remaining between them. TCRdb passed the RT-PCR reads through MiXCR, listing each CDR3 protein once. The sample consists of more than 400,000 distinct CDR3 sequences, around 7.7% of them appearing once. This clonotype originated in a man aged 50-75 years who received an inactivated influenza vaccine. This specimen was PBMCs from blood, taken around 25 months after vaccination. V gene TRBV28 combines with J gene TRBJ1-5; unclear D gene. CDR3 residues: CASTPGVGKMPQHF. The CDR3 region has the DNA TGTGCCAGCACCCCCGGGGTCGGTAAAATGCCCCAGCATTTT. The complete variable domain, with remaining parts taken from reference TRBV28 and TRBJ1-5, reads DVKVTQSSRYLVKRTGEKVFLECVQDMDHENMFWYRQDPGLGLRLIYFSYDVKMKEKGDIPEGYSVSREKKERFSLILESASTNQTSMYLCASTPGVGKMPQHFGDGTRLSIL.